The next 30 T cell receptor beta chains were all read from a single sample in a study of blood T cell repertoires in COVID-19. TCRdb keeps only in-frame clones here, not all; method: immunoSEQ multiplex PCR. The repertoire includes fewer than 350,000 clones, approximately 85% of them detected once, and around 7.8% sits in the top ten. Sequencing input: peripheral blood. Every receptor here comes from a human donor in a cohort sampled during active COVID-19.

This chain links TRBV5-4 with TRBJ2-2; TRBD1 is a possible D gene (6 bases). There are 15 residues in the CDR3. Germline CDR1 reads SGHNT; CDR2 reads YYREEE (reference sequence). V was cut by 4 bases and J by 3 bases, with 13 bases left in between. The CDR3 spells CASSPGQKDTGELFF. Here the CDR3 DNA reads TGTGCCAGCAGCCCCGGACAGAAAGACACCGGGGAGCTGTTTTTT.

The chain uses TRBV6-5 and TRBJ2-7, with D perhaps TRBD2 (6 bases). The CDR3 has 12 residues. Germline V gene lookup returns CDR1 MNHEY and CDR2 SVGAGI. V was trimmed by 8 bases and J by 5 bases, leaving 13 bases between them. The DNA for the CDR3 is TGTGCCAGCGGCCAAGGAGGGAACGAGCAGTACTTC. Its protein product is CASGQGGNEQYF.

J is TRBJ2-3 and V is TRBV18; D gene unclear. The V gene lost 0 bases and the J gene lost 8 bases, with 9 bases spanning the gap. Germline values: CDR1 KGHSH, CDR2 LQKENI. The CDR3 runs 13 residues. Here the CDR3 DNA reads TGTGCCAGCTCACCACCAATAGCCGTTACGCAGTATTTT. Protein sequence: CASSPPIAVTQYF.

In regard to this clone: Compared with germline, one end of the junction differs, possibly owing to a read error. The chain is built from TRBV5-1 and TRBJ1-1, with 7 bases lining up with TRBD1. CDR1 SGHRS and CDR2 YFSETQ come from the germline V gene. The CDR3 length is 16 residues. CDR3 sequence reads: CASRLGQGVQDTEAFF. The CDR3 coding sequence is TGCGCCAGCAGATTGGGGCAGGGGGTACAGGACACTGAAGCTTTCTTT.

The J gene is TRBJ1-2, the V gene TRBV2; 8 positions agree with TRBD1. Trimming at V came to 3 bases and at J to 2 bases, leaving 8 bases not matched to a gene. The CDR3 loop spans 16 amino acids. Germline V gene lookup returns CDR1 SNHLY and CDR2 FYNNEI. The CDR3 spells CASSDPGGFGNYGYTF. The CDR3 DNA follows: TGTGCCAGCAGTGATCCAGGGGGCTTTGGGAACTATGGCTACACCTTC.

V usage is TRBV6-5 and J usage is TRBJ2-1; D possibly corresponds to TRBD2 (6 bases). The CDR3 covers 16 residues. Germline V lookup: CDR1 MNHEY, CDR2 SVGAGI. V lost 4 bases and J lost 6, with 19 bases in between. The CDR3 is CASSLHGGLGANEQFF. CDR3 nucleotide sequence: TGTGCCAGCAGTTTACACGGGGGACTTGGAGCCAATGAGCAGTTCTTC.

The chain combines TRBV7-9 with TRBJ1-2; 8 bases align to TRBD1. The CDR3 loop spans 13 amino acids. Trimming removed 5 bases from V and 8 bases from J; junction bases left unmatched: 7. Germline CDR1 is SEHNR and CDR2 is FQNEAQ (reference sequence). The CDR3 coding sequence is TGTGCCAGCAGCCAGGACAGGGCTCAAGGCTACACCTTC. This sequence encodes CASSQDRAQGYTF.

The V gene is TRBV9, the J gene TRBJ1-2; D may be TRBD1 (6 bases). The CDR3 extends over 14 amino acids. CDR1 and CDR2 (germline): SGDLS, YYNGEE. The V gene lost 5 bases and the J gene lost 4 bases, with 15 bases spanning the gap. CDR3: CASSENDRLYGYTF. As DNA, the CDR3 is TGTGCCAGCAGTGAGAATGACAGGCTCTATGGCTACACCTTC.

The CDR3 region is CASSSTTARDTYYEQYF. CDR3 nucleotide sequence: TGTGCCAGCAGCTCGACCACCGCCCGGGACACCTACTACGAGCAGTACTTC. V usage is TRBV5-4 and J usage is TRBJ2-7, with a tentative D call TRBD1 (6 bases). The germline V gene has CDR1 SGHNT and CDR2 YYREEE (reference sequence). V was cut by 3 bases and J by 3 bases, with 22 bases left in between. The CDR3 length is 17 residues.

The chain is built from TRBV4-2 and TRBJ1-6; D uncertain. V dropped 4 bases and J dropped 0 bases, with 13 bases sitting between them. This CDR3 has 17 residues. Germline V gene lookup returns CDR1 LGHNA and CDR2 YNFKEQ. CDR3 bases: TGTGCCAGCAGCCGCGAATTTAAAAGCTCCTATAATTCACCCCTCCACTTT. Protein sequence: CASSREFKSSYNSPLHF.

This clone was observed a single time. V and J are TRBV6-4 and TRBJ2-2; a weak D match, TRBD1 (6 bases). V was pared by 6 bases and J by 4 bases, with 18 bases between. The CDR3 is 16 amino acids. CDR1 and CDR2 (germline): MRHNA, SNTAGT. The CDR3 sequence: CASSPRAGDITGELFF. DNA for the CDR3: TGTGCCAGCAGCCCCCGCGCAGGGGATATCACCGGGGAGCTGTTTTTT.

The chain combines TRBV10-1 with TRBJ2-7; the match to TRBD2 covers 12 bases. The V and J ends lost 5 bases and 2 bases, in that order; junction bases with no gene match: 7. This CDR3 contains 16 residues. Germline lookup yields CDR1 WNHNN and CDR2 SYGVQD (reference sequence). This CDR3 reads CASSSGLAGITYEQYF. The CDR3 nucleotides read TGCGCCAGCAGTTCCGGACTAGCGGGGATTACCTACGAGCAGTACTTC.

V usage is TRBV9 and J usage is TRBJ2-5, with TRBD2 matching over 12 bases. CDR3 size: 16 residues. Germline lookup yields CDR1 SGDLS and CDR2 YYNGEE. J gave up 5 bases and V 1 base, and 6 bases lay outside the gene matches. The CDR3 protein is CASSVTTSGGFETQYF. CDR3 coding DNA: TGTGCCAGCAGCGTAACGACTAGCGGGGGTTTTGAGACCCAGTACTTC.

The chain links TRBV19 to TRBJ1-2; tentatively, D is TRBD1 (5 bases). Trimming took 7 bases from V and 6 from J, leaving 15 bases between them. The germline V gene encodes CDR1 LNHDA and CDR2 SQIVND (reference sequence). The length of the CDR3 is 13 residues. CDR3 sequence: CASNNRLTDGYTF. CDR3 nucleotide sequence: TGTGCCAGTAATAACAGGCTCACGGATGGCTACACCTTC.

The chain has TRBV30 and TRBJ1-2; maybe TRBD1 (6 bases). This CDR3 has 13 amino acids. Germline loops: CDR1 GTSNPN, CDR2 SVGIG (reference sequence). Trimming removed 5 bases from V and 3 bases from J, with 13 bases in between. The CDR3, as DNA: TGTGCCTGGGAAGGGACAACCTACTATGGCTACACCTTC. Encoded protein: CAWEGTTYYGYTF.

The chain joins TRBV7-2 to TRBJ2-5; the match to TRBD1 covers 8 bases. The germline V gene has CDR1 SGHTA and CDR2 FQGNSA. This CDR3 has 15 amino acids. V gave up 3 bases and J gave up 5 bases; unmatched junction bases: 8. DNA for the CDR3: TGTGCCAGCAGCTTGGACAGGGCGTTGGATGAGACCCAGTACTTC. It is translated as CASSLDRALDETQYF.

The chain is built from TRBV6-5 and TRBJ2-7; TRBD2 might be the D (5 bases). The V gene's germline CDR1 is MNHEY and CDR2 SVGAGI. Trimming cost V 6 bases and J 2 bases, with 14 bases left between them. The CDR3 has 14 amino acids. CDR3 residues: CASSPFDGTYEQYF. DNA of the CDR3: TGTGCCAGCAGCCCCTTTGACGGGACCTACGAGCAGTACTTC.

This clone was seen repeatedly, ten times or more. J is TRBJ1-3 and V is TRBV15; D is ambiguous. Per germline, CDR1 LNHNV and CDR2 YYDKDF (reference sequence). This CDR3 comprises 14 residues. V was shortened by 5 bases and J by 0 bases, with 8 bases between the two germline ends. The CDR3, as DNA: TGTGCCACCAGCTTCAGAGGCTCTGGAAACACCATATATTTT. It translates to CATSFRGSGNTIYF.

The chain has TRBV7-9 and TRBJ1-1; 8 bases fit TRBD1. CDR3 length equals 15 residues. CDR1 SEHNR and CDR2 FQNEAQ come from the germline V gene (reference sequence). J gave up 4 bases and V 4 bases, and 8 bases lay outside the gene matches. CDR3 coding DNA: TGTGCCAGCAGCTACCTCAGGGGGCGGTCCACTGAAGCTTTCTTT. Amino acids: CASSYLRGRSTEAFF.

This clone has a single count. CDR3 protein: CASSTGWTEAFF. The CDR3 DNA reads TGTGCCAGTAGTACGGGGTGGACTGAAGCTTTCTTT. The chain is built from TRBV19 and TRBJ1-1, with D unclear. V was trimmed by 4 bases and J by 5 bases, leaving 8 bases between them. The CDR3 spans 12 residues. CDR1 is LNHDA and CDR2 is SQIVND in the germline V gene (reference sequence).

The chain joins TRBV5-6 to TRBJ1-6; 10 positions agree with TRBD1. The CDR3 totals 17 residues. Trimming took 2 bases from V and 7 from J; bases not matched to a gene: 9. CDR1 is SGHDT and CDR2 is YYEEEE in the germline V gene. The CDR3 here is CASSLKGQGLRNSPLHF. DNA for the CDR3: TGTGCCAGCAGCTTAAAGGGACAGGGGTTGCGAAATTCACCCCTCCACTTT.

The chain uses TRBV6-5 and TRBJ1-4; D ambiguous. CDR3 length: 12 residues. V dropped 6 bases and J dropped 1 base, with 3 bases sitting between them. Germline CDR1 is MNHEY and CDR2 is SVGAGI. The CDR3 DNA reads as TGTGCCAGCAGCTTAACTAATGAAAAACTGTTTTTT. This encodes CASSLTNEKLFF.

This chain links TRBV3-1 (or the pseudogene TRBV3-2) with TRBJ2-1, with D possibly being TRBD1 (6 bases). V gave up 4 bases and J gave up 8 bases, with 9 bases separating them. Germline-derived CDR1 and CDR2 are LGHDT and YNNKEL (reference sequence). The length of the CDR3 is 12 residues. CDR3 in DNA: TGTGCCAGCAGCCCCAGGGGCGATGAGCAGTTCTTC. Amino acid sequence: CASSPRGDEQFF.

This rearrangement joins TRBV4-1 to TRBJ2-2, with unresolved D. The CDR3 is made up of 16 amino acids. Trimming left V 0 bases short and J 4 bases short, with 12 bases between. Germline CDR1 reads MGHRA; CDR2 reads YSYEKL. DNA for the CDR3: TGCGCCAGCAGCCAAGACTCTTATAGAGCCACCGGGGAGCTGTTTTTT. It codes for CASSQDSYRATGELFF.

The chain combines TRBV21-1 with TRBJ2-5; the listed D gene, TRBD1, was not tested against the DNA. TRBV21-1 is classified as a pseudogene. The CDR3 spans 17 residues. CDR3 nucleotide sequence: TGTGCCAGCAGCAAAGGGGGAAAGGGCAGGGGGCGTGAGACCCAGTACTTC. Protein sequence: CASSKGGKGRGRETQYF.

The rearrangement links TRBV27 to TRBJ2-1; possibly TRBD1 for D (6 bases). CDR1 MNHEY and CDR2 SMNVEV come from the germline V gene (reference sequence). The CDR3 is 15 residues long. With 8 bases removed from V and 9 bases from J, the gap between germline ends came to 23 bases. The chain's CDR3 is CASGGEGLAAIEQFF. CDR3 nucleotide sequence: TGTGCCAGCGGGGGCGAAGGCCTCGCCGCAATTGAGCAGTTCTTC.

The count of this clone is one. This chain uses TRBV4-2 with TRBJ2-3; TRBD2 is a possible D gene (7 bases). From germline, CDR1 is LGHNA and CDR2 YNFKEQ. CDR3 length: 15 amino acids. The V gene lost 1 base and the J gene lost 4 bases, with 12 bases spanning the gap. Written as DNA, the CDR3 is TGTGCCAGCAGCCAAGCGGGGGGCAGGGCAGATACGCAGTATTTT. Translation gives CASSQAGGRADTQYF.

The chain combines TRBV5-1 with TRBJ1-2, with D possibly being TRBD1 (6 bases). CDR3 length equals 15 residues. Deletions cut 2 bases from V and 2 bases from J, with 13 bases between. Germline CDR1 reads SGHRS; CDR2 reads YFSETQ. CDR3 in amino acids: CASSLGTSPNYGYTF. CDR3 nucleotide sequence: TGCGCCAGCAGCTTAGGGACAAGCCCCAACTATGGCTACACCTTC.

The chain carries TRBV6-5 and TRBJ2-6, with D tentatively TRBD2 (5 bases). The CDR3 has 15 amino acids. CDR1 is MNHEY, CDR2 SVGAGI, per germline. Trimming cost V 11 bases and J 0 bases, with 14 bases left between them. CDR3 protein: CASTGSGSGANVLTF. The CDR3 DNA sequence: TGTGCCTCCACGGGGTCTGGCTCTGGGGCCAACGTCCTGACTTTC.

The genes are TRBV6-5 and TRBJ1-3, with a possible D match to TRBD1 (6 bases). Trimming pared 6 bases from V and 1 base from J, leaving 13 bases between. The CDR3 has 15 amino acids. The germline V gene has CDR1 MNHEY and CDR2 SVGAGI. CDR3 DNA sequence: TGTGCCAGCAGCGAGTCAGGGGTGTCTGGAAACACCATATATTTT. Its protein product is CASSESGVSGNTIYF.